These 25 T cell receptor beta chains came from one sample sequenced in a study of CD8 T cells in ankylosing spondylitis. TCRdb itself ran the 5' RACE reads through MiXCR, one entry per CDR3 protein. The data hold tens of thousands of distinct CDR3 sequences, with approximately 10% observed a single time. Sequencing input: blood, either unsorted or a sorted T cell fraction (not recorded which). All receptors derive from a male donor with ankylosing spondylitis or in good health (not recorded which).

In this sample, this clonotype turned up many times. The chain joins TRBV6-1 to TRBJ1-2, with a weak D call TRBD1 (6 bases). V was shortened by 10 bases and J by 6 bases, with 15 bases between the two germline ends. The germline V gene encodes CDR1 MNHNS and CDR2 SASEGT. CDR3 length: 12 residues. CDR3 DNA: TGTGCCACAAGACAGGACCCGGATGGCTACACCTTC. Its protein product is CATRQDPDGYTF.

This clonotype has ten or more counts. This chain links TRBV15 with TRBJ1-4; the match to TRBD1 covers 7 bases. The germline gives CDR1 LNHNV, CDR2 YYDKDF (reference sequence). This CDR3 has 13 amino acids. V was pared by 3 bases and J by 11 bases, with 6 bases of the junction left unmatched. The CDR3 region is CATSRETGIKLFF. CDR3 DNA sequence: TGTGCCACCAGCAGGGAGACAGGGATTAAACTGTTTTTT.

This clonotype was detected only a few times. This rearrangement joins TRBV2 to TRBJ2-7; the D gene is possibly TRBD1 (6 bases). Germline CDR1 SNHLY, CDR2 FYNNEI. There are 14 residues in the CDR3. Trimming cost V 6 bases and J 5 bases, with 17 bases left between them. DNA of the CDR3: TGTGCCAGCAGACTTACCAGGGGAAACAACGAGCAGTACTTC. Protein sequence: CASRLTRGNNEQYF. The variable domain in full, completed from reference TRBV2 and TRBJ2-7, reads EPEVTQTPSHQVTQMGQEVILRCVPISNHLYFYWYRQILGQKVEFLVSFYNNEISEKSEIFDDQFSVERPDGSNFTLKIRSTKLEDSAMYFCASRLTRGNNEQYFGPGTRLTVT.

There are a few counts of this clonotype. The V gene is TRBV20-1, the J gene TRBJ1-2, with a possible D match to TRBD1 (6 bases). The CDR3 sequence is 9 residues long. V was cut by 6 bases and J by 11 bases, with 10 bases left in between. Germline CDR1 DFQATT, CDR2 SNEGSKA (reference sequence). In DNA form, the CDR3 reads TGCAGTGCCAATCAGGGGTACACCTTC. Protein sequence: CSANQGYTF.

This sequence joins TRBV5-5 and TRBJ2-7; D tentatively reads TRBD1 or TRBD2 (6 bases each). V lost 3 bases, J lost 2 bases, and 9 bases lay in between. The CDR3 is made up of 13 amino acids. Looked up from germline, CDR1 is SGHKS and CDR2 is YYEKEE (reference sequence). CDR3 sequence reads: CASSSGGTYEQYF. The CDR3 DNA sequence: TGTGCCAGCAGCTCCGGGGGCACCTACGAGCAGTACTTC.

This chain joins TRBV21-1 and TRBJ2-7; the D segment call TRBD1 is taken from the table without a DNA check. TRBV21-1 is reported as a pseudogene. CDR3 length: 9 residues. In DNA form, the CDR3 reads TGTGCCAGCGGGGGCGAGCAGTACTTC. As protein: CASGGEQYF.

Many counts were recorded for this clonotype. The chain carries TRBV3-1 and TRBJ2-1, with D perhaps matching TRBD1 (5 bases). CDR1 and CDR2 (germline): LGHDT, YNNKEL (reference sequence). The CDR3 sequence is 17 residues long. The V and J ends lost 1 base and 5 bases respectively, with 18 bases between them. The CDR3: CASSQVTPSTADNEQFF. CDR3 coding DNA: TGTGCCAGCAGCCAAGTCACCCCATCGACAGCCGACAATGAGCAGTTCTTC.

Many counts were recorded for this clonotype. V is TRBV4-1 and J is TRBJ1-1; the D is unclear. The CDR3 has 13 residues. Germline V gives CDR1 MGHRA, CDR2 YSYEKL. V was shortened by 2 bases and J by 10 bases, with 14 bases between the two germline ends. The chain's CDR3 is CASSQSPGWAAFF. The CDR3 region has the DNA TGCGCCAGCAGCCAATCCCCGGGGTGGGCAGCTTTCTTT.

This clonotype was observed at least ten times. The chain joins TRBV7-8 to TRBJ2-5; D uncertain. Per the germline V gene, CDR1 is SGHVS and CDR2 is FQNEAQ. The V gene lost 2 bases and the J gene lost 4 bases, with 8 bases spanning the gap. The CDR3 has 13 amino acids. The CDR3 coding sequence is TGTGCCAGCAGCTTAACGGGTGGAGAGACCCAGTACTTC. It specifies CASSLTGGETQYF.

This clonotype was seen at least ten times. The CDR3: CASSLTGAQGDTQYF. CDR3 bases: TGTGCCAGCAGCCTTACCGGGGCCCAGGGAGATACGCAGTATTTT. The chain links TRBV12-3 or TRBV12-4 to TRBJ2-3; D possibly uses TRBD1 or TRBD2 (5 bases each). The CDR3 covers 15 residues. V lost 6 bases and J 5 bases, leaving 18 bases between the germline ends.

The chain has TRBV5-1 and TRBJ1-4, with TRBD1 identical over 10 bases. The CDR3 length is 15 residues. V trimming: 2 bases; J trimming: 7 bases; junction bases outside the gene matches: 5. Germline CDR1 reads SGHRS; CDR2 reads YFSETQ. CDR3 DNA sequence: TGCGCCAGCAGCTTACGGGGACAGGGGATTGAAAAACTGTTTTTT. As protein: CASSLRGQGIEKLFF.

This clonotype was counted only a few times. This rearrangement joins TRBV19 to TRBJ1-1; 7 bases align to TRBD1. Germline V gene lookup returns CDR1 LNHDA and CDR2 SQIVND (reference sequence). The CDR3 sequence is 16 residues long. V shed 4 bases, J shed 2 bases, and the junction held 10 bases outside the gene matches. The CDR3 is CASSNPQGRYNTEAFF. In DNA, the CDR3 is TGTGCCAGTAGTAACCCACAGGGGAGGTATAACACTGAAGCTTTCTTT.

The table lists this clonotype with many counts. The chain uses TRBV20-1 and TRBJ2-7; 11 nucleotides agree with TRBD1. Per germline, CDR1 DFQATT and CDR2 SNEGSKA (reference sequence). V shed 6 bases and J 1 base; nucleotides not matched to a gene: 5. The CDR3 extends over 14 amino acids. The CDR3 sequence is CSAEDRGQSYEQYF. The CDR3 nucleotides are TGCAGTGCCGAGGACAGGGGGCAGTCCTACGAGCAGTACTTC.

This clonotype was detected many times. V usage is TRBV29-1 and J usage is TRBJ2-2, with 7 bases matching TRBD2. The CDR3 covers 15 residues. Germline CDR1 SQVTM, CDR2 ANQGSEA. The junction had 8 bases not matched to a gene; V was cut back by 4 bases and J by 3 bases. CDR3 coding DNA: TGCAGCGTTGGACTCGGACGGGGGGACACCGGGGAGCTGTTTTTT. It specifies CSVGLGRGDTGELFF.

This clonotype appeared many times. The V call is TRBV5-1, the J call TRBJ2-7; 7 bases are shared with TRBD1. J gave up 2 bases and V 4 bases, and 12 bases lay outside the gene matches. CDR3 length: 16 residues. Germline CDR1 and CDR2: SGHRS and YFSETQ. The CDR3 DNA reads as TGCGCCAGCAGCACGGTAGGGGGCGCAGGGACCTACGAGCAGTACTTC. Translation: CASSTVGGAGTYEQYF.

This clonotype was recorded many times. This chain connects TRBV27 to TRBJ2-7, with D possibly being TRBD1 (6 bases). Germline V lookup: CDR1 MNHEY, CDR2 SMNVEV (reference sequence). Trimming stripped 4 bases from V and 3 bases from J, with 13 bases between. CDR3 size: 14 residues. The CDR3 reads CASSSPGQDYEQYF. The CDR3 bases are TGTGCCAGCAGTTCGCCGGGACAAGACTACGAGCAGTACTTC.

This clonotype appeared many times. V usage is TRBV5-4 and J usage is TRBJ2-7, with TRBD1 matching 7 bases. CDR1 and CDR2 from the germline V gene are SGHNT and YYREEE (reference sequence). Trimming cost V 2 bases and J 5 bases; bases outside gene matches: 7. The CDR3 extends over 14 amino acids. This chain's CDR3 is CASSFRGGQDEQYF. The CDR3 DNA is TGTGCCAGCAGCTTCCGAGGGGGCCAGGACGAGCAGTACTTC.

About this clonotype itself: A single base separates this from a much larger clone, so it may be a read error. The genes are TRBV14 and TRBJ2-2; D perhaps matches TRBD1 (5 bases). The CDR3 covers 13 residues. The germline CDR1 and CDR2 sequences are SGHDN and FVKESK. The V end lost 10 bases, the J end lost 4 bases, and 13 bases lay between the germline ends. The CDR3: CATWGTSTGELFF. CDR3 bases: TGTGCCACCTGGGGCACCTCCACCGGGGAGCTGTTTTTT.

V usage is TRBV2 and J usage is TRBJ2-2; no definite D call. The length of the CDR3 is 16 residues. The V and J ends lost 8 bases and 0 bases respectively, with 16 bases between them. From germline, CDR1 is SNHLY and CDR2 FYNNEI. The CDR3 DNA is TGTGCCAGCCGTTGGATGGGGTATCCGAACACCGGGGAGCTGTTTTTT. Its protein product is CASRWMGYPNTGELFF.

This clonotype appeared a few times. This sequence joins TRBV24-1 and TRBJ2-3; D is possibly TRBD1 (6 bases). V dropped 5 bases and J dropped 2 bases, with 10 bases sitting between them. CDR3 length equals 14 residues. Germline V gene data show CDR1 as KGHDR and CDR2 as SFDVKD. For the CDR3, the DNA is TGTGCCACCAGTGGCCGGACAGCCACAGATACGCAGTATTTT. This sequence encodes CATSGRTATDTQYF.

This clonotype has at least ten counts. The chain joins TRBV5-1 to TRBJ2-2; tentatively, D is TRBD1 (6 bases). The germline V and J ends were trimmed by 4 bases and 6 bases, with 13 bases remaining between them. This CDR3 comprises 14 residues. CDR1 and CDR2 from the germline V gene are SGHRS and YFSETQ. This chain's CDR3 is CASSLLQGSGELFF. The DNA for the CDR3 is TGCGCCAGCAGCCTACTACAGGGATCCGGGGAGCTGTTTTTT.

This clonotype was detected ten times or more. This chain joins TRBV5-1 and TRBJ2-7; 10 bases are shared with TRBD1. The CDR3 runs to 19 residues. V lost 2 bases, J lost 0 bases, and 14 bases stayed unmatched. Germline CDR1 SGHRS, CDR2 YFSETQ. The CDR3 DNA reads as TGCGCCAGCAGCTTCGATCTGGGCGCCGGGACAGGGGTCTCCTACGAGCAGTACTTC. It codes for CASSFDLGAGTGVSYEQYF.

The chain uses TRBV12-3 or TRBV12-4 and TRBJ2-7; D ambiguous. V dropped 6 bases and J dropped 4 bases, with 13 bases sitting between them. The CDR3 loop spans 13 amino acids. The CDR3, as DNA: TGTGCCAGCAGGATGGGGTATGGGTACGAGCAGTACTTC. As protein: CASRMGYGYEQYF.

This clonotype was seen many times. The chain recombines TRBV20-1 with TRBJ1-2; D is uncertain. The V gene's germline CDR1 is DFQATT and CDR2 SNEGSKA (reference sequence). The CDR3 loop spans 11 amino acids. V shed 5 bases and J shed 10 bases, with 14 bases lying between them. CDR3: CSALHSGVYTF. The DNA of the CDR3 is TGCAGTGCTCTCCATTCGGGTGTCTACACCTTC.

This clonotype was counted ten times or more. The chain combines TRBV5-1 with TRBJ2-7; 9 bases align to TRBD1. Germline V gives CDR1 SGHRS, CDR2 YFSETQ. V lost 6 bases, J lost 1 base, and 5 bases stayed unmatched. The CDR3 extends over 14 amino acids. The CDR3 DNA reads TGCGCCAGCAACCTCGGGACAGGGTCCTACGAGCAGTACTTC. Its protein is CASNLGTGSYEQYF.